This TCR beta chain originates from a study of OX40 agonist ivuxolimab in advanced cancers. Overall study context: Patients were dosed with the agonistic anti-OX40 (CD134) antibody ivuxolimab. Dose-escalation patients were diagnosed with hepatocellular carcinoma, melanoma, renal cell cancer or head and neck cancer.

Repertoires were generated with immunoSEQ multiplex PCR, while TCRdb's copy carries only in-frame clones and drops some. The repertoire holds about 100,000 clones, with 85% to 95% as singletons. As concerns this clone: The target antigen is unknown.

Study-wide results and caveats: Average numbers of expanded clones were greater in CD8+ T cells than in CD4+. CD4+ and CD8+ blood T cells expanded clonally by week 6 at 0.1 to 3.0 mg/kg.

Deletions cut 6 bases from V and 0 bases from J, with 8 bases between. The CDR3 extends over 13 amino acids. CDR1 and CDR2 from the germline V gene are SGHTA and FQGTGA. This chain links TRBV7-3 with TRBJ1-1; D ambiguous. Sequencing was performed on CD4+ or CD8+ T cells sorted from blood, taken in a trial of the OX40 agonist ivuxolimab. The sequence derives from an adult with an advanced solid tumor such as melanoma, head and neck, liver or kidney cancer. This CDR3 is CASSYDMNTEAFF. The DNA of the CDR3 is TGTGCCAGCAGTTATGATATGAACACTGAAGCTTTCTTT. Based on the CDR3 plus reference TRBV7-3 and TRBJ1-1, the full variable domain is GAGVSQTPSNKVTEKGKYVELRCDPISGHTALYWYRQSLGQGPEFLIYFQGTGAADDSGLPNDRFFAVRPEGSVSTLKIQRTERGDSAVYLCASSYDMNTEAFFGQGTRLTVV.